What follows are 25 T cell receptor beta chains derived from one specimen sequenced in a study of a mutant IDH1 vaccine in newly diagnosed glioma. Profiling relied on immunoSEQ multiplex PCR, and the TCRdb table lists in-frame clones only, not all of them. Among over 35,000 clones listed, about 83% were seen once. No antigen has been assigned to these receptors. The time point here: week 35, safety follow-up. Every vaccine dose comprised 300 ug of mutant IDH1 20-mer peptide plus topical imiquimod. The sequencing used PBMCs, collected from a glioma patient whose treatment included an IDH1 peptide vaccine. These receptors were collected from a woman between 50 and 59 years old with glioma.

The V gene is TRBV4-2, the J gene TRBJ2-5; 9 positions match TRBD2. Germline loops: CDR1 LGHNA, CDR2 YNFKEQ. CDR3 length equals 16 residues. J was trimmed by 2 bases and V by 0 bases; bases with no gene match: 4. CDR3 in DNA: TGTGCCAGCAGCCAAGATCCCGCGGGGGGGCAAGAGACCCAGTACTTC. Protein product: CASSQDPAGGQETQYF.

The CDR3 nucleotides read TGTGCCAGCAGGACATCCCTAGTCGGGGAGCTGTTTTTT. This codes for CASRTSLVGELFF. J is TRBJ2-2 and V is TRBV6-4; D is undetermined. CDR1 is MRHNA and CDR2 is SNTAGT in the germline V gene. The CDR3 totals 13 residues. The ends were cut back, 6 bases at V and 7 bases at J, with 12 bases in the middle.

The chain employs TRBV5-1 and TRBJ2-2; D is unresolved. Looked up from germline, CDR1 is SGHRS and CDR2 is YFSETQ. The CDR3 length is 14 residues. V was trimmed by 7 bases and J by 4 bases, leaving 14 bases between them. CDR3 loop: CASRWQAGTGELFF. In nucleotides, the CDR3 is TGCGCCAGCCGATGGCAGGCAGGCACCGGGGAGCTGTTTTTT.

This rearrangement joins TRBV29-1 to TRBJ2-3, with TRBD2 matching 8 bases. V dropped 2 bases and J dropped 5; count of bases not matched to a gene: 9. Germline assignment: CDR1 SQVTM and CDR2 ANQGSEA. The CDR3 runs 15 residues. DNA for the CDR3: TGCAGCGTTGAAATCGGGACTAGGCCGATAGATACGCAGTATTTT. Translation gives CSVEIGTRPIDTQYF.

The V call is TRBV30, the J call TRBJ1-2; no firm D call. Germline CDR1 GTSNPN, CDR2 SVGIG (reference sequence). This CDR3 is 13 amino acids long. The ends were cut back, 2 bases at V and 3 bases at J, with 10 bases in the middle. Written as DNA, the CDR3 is TGTGCCTGGAGTAGAGAGCGGTACTATGGCTACACCTTC. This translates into CAWSRERYYGYTF.

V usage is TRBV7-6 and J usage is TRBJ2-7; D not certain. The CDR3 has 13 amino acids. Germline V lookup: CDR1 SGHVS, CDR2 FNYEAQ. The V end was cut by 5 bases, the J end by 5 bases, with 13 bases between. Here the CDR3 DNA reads TGTGCCAGCAGCCCAGCCCACGTCCACGAGCAGTACTTC. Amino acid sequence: CASSPAHVHEQYF. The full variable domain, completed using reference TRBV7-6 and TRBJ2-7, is GAGVSQSPRYKVTKRGQDVALRCDPISGHVSLYWYRQALGQGPEFLTYFNYEAQQDKSGLPNDRFSAERPEGSISTLTIQRTEQRDSAMYRCASSPAHVHEQYFGPGTRLTVT.

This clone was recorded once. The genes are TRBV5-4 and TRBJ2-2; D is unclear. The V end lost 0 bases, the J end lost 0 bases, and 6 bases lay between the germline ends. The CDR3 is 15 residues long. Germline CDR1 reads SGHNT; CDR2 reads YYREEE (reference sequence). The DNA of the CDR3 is TGTGCCAGCAGCTTGGCCAGCACGAACACCGGGGAGCTGTTTTTT. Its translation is CASSLASTNTGELFF.

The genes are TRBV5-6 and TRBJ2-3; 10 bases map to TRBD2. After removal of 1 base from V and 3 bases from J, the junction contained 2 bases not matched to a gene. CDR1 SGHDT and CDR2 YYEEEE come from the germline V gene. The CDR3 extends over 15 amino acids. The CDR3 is CASSLKLAGTDTQYF. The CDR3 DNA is TGTGCCAGCAGCTTGAAACTAGCGGGAACAGATACGCAGTATTTT.

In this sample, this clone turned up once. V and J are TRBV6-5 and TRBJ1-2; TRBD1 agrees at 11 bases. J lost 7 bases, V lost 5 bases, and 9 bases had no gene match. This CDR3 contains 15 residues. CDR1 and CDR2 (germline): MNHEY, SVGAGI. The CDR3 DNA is TGTGCCAGCAGTAGATATACGGGGACAGGGGGTGGCTACACCTTC. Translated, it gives CASSRYTGTGGGYTF.

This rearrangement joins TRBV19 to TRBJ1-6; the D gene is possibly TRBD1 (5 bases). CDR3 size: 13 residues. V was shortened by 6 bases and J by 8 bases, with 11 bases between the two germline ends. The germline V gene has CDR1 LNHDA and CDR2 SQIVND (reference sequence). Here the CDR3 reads CASRPREDSPLHF. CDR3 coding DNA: TGTGCCAGTAGGCCCAGGGAGGATTCACCCCTCCACTTT.

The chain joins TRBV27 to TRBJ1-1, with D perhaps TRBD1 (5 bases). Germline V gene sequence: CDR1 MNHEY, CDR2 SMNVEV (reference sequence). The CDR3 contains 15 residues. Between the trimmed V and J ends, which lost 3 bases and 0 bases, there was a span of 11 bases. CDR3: CASSFGAGMNTEAFF. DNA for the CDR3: TGTGCCAGCAGTTTTGGGGCAGGTATGAACACTGAAGCTTTCTTT.

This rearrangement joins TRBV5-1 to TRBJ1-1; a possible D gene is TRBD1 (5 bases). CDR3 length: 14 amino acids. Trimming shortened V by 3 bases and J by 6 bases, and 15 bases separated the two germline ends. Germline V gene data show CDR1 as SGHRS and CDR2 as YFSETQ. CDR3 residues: CASSSKDWGPEAFF. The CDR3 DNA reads TGCGCCAGCAGCTCAAAAGACTGGGGCCCTGAAGCTTTCTTT.

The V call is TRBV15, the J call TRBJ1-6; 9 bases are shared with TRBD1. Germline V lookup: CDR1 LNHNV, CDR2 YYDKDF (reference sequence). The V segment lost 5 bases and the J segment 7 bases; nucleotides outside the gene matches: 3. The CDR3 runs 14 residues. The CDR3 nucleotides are TGTGCCACCAGCGACAGGGGGGGGAATTCACCCCTCCACTTT. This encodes CATSDRGGNSPLHF.

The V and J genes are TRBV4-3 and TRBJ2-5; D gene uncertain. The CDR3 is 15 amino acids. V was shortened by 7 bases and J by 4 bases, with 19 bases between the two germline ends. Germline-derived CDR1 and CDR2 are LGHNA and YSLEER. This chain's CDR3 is CASTPRIREGETQYF. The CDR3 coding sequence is TGCGCCAGCACCCCTCGAATAAGGGAAGGAGAGACCCAGTACTTC.

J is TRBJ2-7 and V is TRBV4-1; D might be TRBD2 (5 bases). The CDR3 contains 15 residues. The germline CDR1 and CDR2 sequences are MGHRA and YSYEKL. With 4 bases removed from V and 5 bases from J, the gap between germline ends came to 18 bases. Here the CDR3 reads CASSPSEAGTNEQYF. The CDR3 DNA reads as TGCGCCAGCAGCCCATCCGAGGCGGGTACGAACGAGCAGTACTTC.

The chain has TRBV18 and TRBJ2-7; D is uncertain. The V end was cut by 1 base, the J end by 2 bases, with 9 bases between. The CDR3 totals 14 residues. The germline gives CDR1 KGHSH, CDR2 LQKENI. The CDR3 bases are TGTGCCAGCTCACCACTAGAACAGCCCTACGAGCAGTACTTC. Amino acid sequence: CASSPLEQPYEQYF.

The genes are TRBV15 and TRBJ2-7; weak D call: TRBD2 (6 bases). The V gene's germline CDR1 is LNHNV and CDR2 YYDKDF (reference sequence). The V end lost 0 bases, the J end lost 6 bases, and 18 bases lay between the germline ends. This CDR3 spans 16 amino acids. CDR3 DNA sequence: TGTGCCACCAGCAGAGATCGGGAAATAGGAGGGCGCGAGCAGTACTTC. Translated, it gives CATSRDREIGGREQYF.

CDR3 bases: TGCGCCAGCAGCCAAGATATCCAGGGGCAGGTGGGAAATGGCTACACCTTC. This codes for CASSQDIQGQVGNGYTF. The chain uses TRBV4-3 and TRBJ1-2, with a weak D call TRBD1 (6 bases). The germline gives CDR1 LGHNA, CDR2 YSLEER. V lost 0 bases and J 6 bases, leaving 20 bases between the germline ends. The CDR3 runs to 17 residues.

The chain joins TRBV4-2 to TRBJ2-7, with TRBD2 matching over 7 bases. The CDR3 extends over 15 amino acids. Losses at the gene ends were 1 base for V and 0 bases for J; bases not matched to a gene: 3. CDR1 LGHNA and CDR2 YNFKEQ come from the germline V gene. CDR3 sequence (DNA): TGTGCCAGCAGCCAAGGCGGGGGAAGCTCCTACGAGCAGTACTTC. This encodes CASSQGGGSSYEQYF.

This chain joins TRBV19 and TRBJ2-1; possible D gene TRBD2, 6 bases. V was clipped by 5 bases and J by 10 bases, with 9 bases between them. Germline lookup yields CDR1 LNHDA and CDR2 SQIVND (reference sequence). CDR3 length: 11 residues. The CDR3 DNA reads TGTGCCAGTAGTTGGGGGAGGGAGCAGTTCTTC. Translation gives CASSWGREQFF.

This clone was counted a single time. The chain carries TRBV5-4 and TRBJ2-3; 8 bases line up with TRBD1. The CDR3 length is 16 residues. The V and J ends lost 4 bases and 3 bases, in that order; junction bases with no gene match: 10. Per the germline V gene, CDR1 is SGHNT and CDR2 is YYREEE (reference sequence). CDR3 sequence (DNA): TGTGCCAGCAGCACGCTCGACAGGGGCGGAACAGATACGCAGTATTTT. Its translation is CASSTLDRGGTDTQYF.

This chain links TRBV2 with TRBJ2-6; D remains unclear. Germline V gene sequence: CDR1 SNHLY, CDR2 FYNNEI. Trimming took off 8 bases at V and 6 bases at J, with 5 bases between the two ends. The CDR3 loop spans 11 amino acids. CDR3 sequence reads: CASGEANVLTF. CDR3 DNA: TGTGCCAGCGGGGAGGCCAACGTCCTGACTTTC.

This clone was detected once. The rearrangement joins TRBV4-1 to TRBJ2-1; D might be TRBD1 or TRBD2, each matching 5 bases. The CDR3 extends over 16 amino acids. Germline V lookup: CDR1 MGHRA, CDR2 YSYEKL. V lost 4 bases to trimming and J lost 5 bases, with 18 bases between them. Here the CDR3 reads CASSPRDGRSNNEQFF. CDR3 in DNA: TGCGCCAGCAGCCCGAGGGACGGCCGCTCAAACAATGAGCAGTTCTTC.

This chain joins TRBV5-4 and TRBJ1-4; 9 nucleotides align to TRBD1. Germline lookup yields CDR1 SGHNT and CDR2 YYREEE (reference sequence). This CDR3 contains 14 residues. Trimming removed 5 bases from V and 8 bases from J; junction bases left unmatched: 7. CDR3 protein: CASRAGTGNEKLFF. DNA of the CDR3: TGTGCCAGCAGGGCCGGGACAGGGAACGAAAAACTGTTTTTT.

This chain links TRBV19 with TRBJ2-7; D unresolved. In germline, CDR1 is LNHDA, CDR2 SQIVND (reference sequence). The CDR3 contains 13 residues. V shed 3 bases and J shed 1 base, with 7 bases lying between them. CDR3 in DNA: TGTGCCAGTAGTATGGGGAATTCCTACGAGCAGTACTTC. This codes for CASSMGNSYEQYF.